Listed below are T cell receptor beta chains from one sample, sequenced in a study of T cell repertoires in cytomegalovirus infection. TCRdb passed the reads through MiXCR, listing each CDR3 protein once. The profile covers approximately 630,000 distinct CDR3 sequences, with around 24% appearing a single time and 8% taken by the ten largest. The sample was CD8+ T cells from PBMCs. These receptors were taken from a human donor in good health (CMV status not recorded). Some clones in this sample may be carry-over from other donors' samples. CDR3s include the opening cysteine and the closing phenylalanine or tryptophan. A D gene is named only where the DNA matches it firmly. Size values are once, few and many counts, or a class for expanded clones, and some rows have none.

>TRBJ1-1|many|TRBV19|.
CASSIRGAEDTEAFF
TGTGCCAGTAGTATCCGGGGGGCGGAGGACACTGAAGCTTTCTTT
>TRBJ2-1|.|TRBV11-2|.
CASSLVGGVEQFF
TGTGCCAGCAGCCTCGTGGGGGGCGTTGAGCAGTTCTTC
>TRBJ2-4|.|TRBV12-5|.
CASGLGGTPSYF
TGTGCTAGTGGTTTGGGGGGGACCCCAAGCTACTTC
>TRBJ2-7|.|TRBV20-1|.
CSASDRAIDEQYF
TGCAGTGCAAGCGACCGGGCGATCGACGAGCAGTACTTC
>TRBJ2-1|.|TRBV12-3/TRBV12-4|.
CASSYGDSDEQFF
TGTGCCAGCAGTTACGGTGACTCGGATGAGCAGTTCTTC
>TRBJ1-5|.|TRBV27|.
CASNLTRRNNQPQHF
TGTGCCAGCAATTTAACCCGAAGGAACAATCAGCCCCAGCATTTT
>TRBJ1-1|many|TRBV28|TRBD1
CASKFQGGTEAFF
TGTGCCAGCAAATTCCAGGGGGGCACTGAAGCTTTCTTT
>TRBJ2-3|.|TRBV5-4|.
CASSLRRERKTDTQYF
TGTGCCAGCAGCTTGAGGAGGGAGCGCAAGACAGATACGCAGTATTTT
>TRBJ2-6|.|TRBV29-1|TRBD1
CSVVGGTGRDGANVLTF
TGCAGCGTTGTGGGGGGGACAGGGAGGGATGGGGCCAACGTCCTGACTTTC
>TRBJ2-4|few|TRBV5-1|.
CASSLDTYYQYF
TGCGCCAGCAGCTTAGACACTTATTACCAGTACTTC
>TRBJ2-5|few|TRBV28|TRBD1
CASTKGQVRQETQYF
TGTGCCAGCACCAAGGGACAGGTCCGGCAAGAGACCCAGTACTTC
>TRBJ2-7|many|TRBV7-9|.
CASSLVGNPGEQYF
TGTGCCAGCAGCTTAGTAGGAAACCCCGGCGAGCAGTACTTC
>TRBJ1-1|.|TRBV4-2|.
CASSQEEKLKGRGGWNTEAFF
TGTGCCAGCAGCCAAGAAGAAAAACTTAAAGGCCGGGGGGGATGGAACACTGAAGCTTTCTTT
>TRBJ2-6|.|TRBV4-2|.
CASSQDSPSVSGANVLTF
TGTGCCAGCAGCCAAGACTCCCCAAGTGTTTCTGGGGCCAACGTCCTGACTTTC
>TRBJ2-3|few|TRBV4-3|.
CASSHYRTDTQYF
TGCGCCAGCAGCCATTACCGCACAGATACGCAGTATTTT
>TRBJ2-5|many|TRBV7-8|TRBD2
CASSLEIGGAQETQYF
TGTGCCAGCAGCTTAGAGATCGGGGGGGCCCAGGAGACCCAGTACTTC
>TRBJ2-3|many|TRBV6-5|.
CASSYSAFIPDTQYF
TGTGCCAGCAGTTACTCAGCGTTCATCCCAGATACGCAGTATTTT
>TRBJ2-2|.|TRBV4-3|.
CASSQDPWQGTITGELFF
TGCGCCAGCAGCCAAGATCCGTGGCAGGGGACGATCACCGGGGAGCTGTTTTTT